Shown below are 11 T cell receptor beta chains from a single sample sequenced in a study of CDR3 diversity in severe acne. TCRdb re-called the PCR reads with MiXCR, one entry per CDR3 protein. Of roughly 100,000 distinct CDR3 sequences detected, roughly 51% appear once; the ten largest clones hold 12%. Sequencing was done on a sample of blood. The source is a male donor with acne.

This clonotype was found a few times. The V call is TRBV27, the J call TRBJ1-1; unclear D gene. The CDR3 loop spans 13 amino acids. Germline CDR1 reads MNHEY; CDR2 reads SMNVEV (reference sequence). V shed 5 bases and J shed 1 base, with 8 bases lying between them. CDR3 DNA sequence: TGTGCCAGCAGTGTCTACAGGAACACTGAAGCTTTCTTT. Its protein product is CASSVYRNTEAFF.

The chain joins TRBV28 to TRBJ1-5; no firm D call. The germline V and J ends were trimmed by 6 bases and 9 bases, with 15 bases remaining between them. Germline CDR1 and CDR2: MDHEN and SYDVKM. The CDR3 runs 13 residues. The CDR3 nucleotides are TGTGCCAGCAGCCACACGTGGTTGGGGCCCCAGCATTTT. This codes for CASSHTWLGPQHF.

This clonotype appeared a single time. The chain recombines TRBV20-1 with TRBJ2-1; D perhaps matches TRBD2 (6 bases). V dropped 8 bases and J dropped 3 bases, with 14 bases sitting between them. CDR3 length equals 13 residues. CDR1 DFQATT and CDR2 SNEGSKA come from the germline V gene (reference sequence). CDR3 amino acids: CSRAGRGYNEQFF. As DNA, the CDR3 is TGCAGTCGAGCCGGGCGGGGCTACAATGAGCAGTTCTTC.

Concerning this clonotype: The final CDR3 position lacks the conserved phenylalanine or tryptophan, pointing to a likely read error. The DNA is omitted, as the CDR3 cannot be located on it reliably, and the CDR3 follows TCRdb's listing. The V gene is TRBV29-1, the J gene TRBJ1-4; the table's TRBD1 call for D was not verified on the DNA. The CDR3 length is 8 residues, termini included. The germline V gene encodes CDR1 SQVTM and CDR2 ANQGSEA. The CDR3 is CSVESTGD.

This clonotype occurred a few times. DNA of the CDR3: TGTGCCGTCCAGGGCACTAATGAAAAACTGTTTTTT. It encodes CAVQGTNEKLFF. The rearrangement uses TRBV7-9 and TRBJ1-4, with D maybe TRBD1 (5 bases). With 11 bases removed from V and 2 bases from J, the gap between germline ends came to 9 bases. This CDR3 has 12 amino acids. Germline V CDR1 and CDR2: SEHNR, FQNEAQ (reference sequence).

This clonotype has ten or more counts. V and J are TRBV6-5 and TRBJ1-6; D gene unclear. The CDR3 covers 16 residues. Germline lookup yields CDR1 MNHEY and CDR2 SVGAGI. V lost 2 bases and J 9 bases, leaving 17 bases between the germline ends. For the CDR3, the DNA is TGTGCCAGCAGTTACACGACAACAACTTCAAGTTCACCCCTCCACTTT. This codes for CASSYTTTTSSSPLHF.

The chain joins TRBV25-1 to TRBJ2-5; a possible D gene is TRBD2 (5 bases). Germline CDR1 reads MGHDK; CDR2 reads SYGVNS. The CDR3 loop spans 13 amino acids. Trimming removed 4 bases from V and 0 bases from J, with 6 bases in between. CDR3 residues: CASSVLDQETQYF. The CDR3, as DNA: TGTGCCAGCAGTGTACTAGACCAAGAGACCCAGTACTTC.

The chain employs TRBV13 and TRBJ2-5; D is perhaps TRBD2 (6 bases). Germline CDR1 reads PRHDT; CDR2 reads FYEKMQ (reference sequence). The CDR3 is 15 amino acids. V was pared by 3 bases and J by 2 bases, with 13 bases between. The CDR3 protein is CASSFLGLLQETQYF. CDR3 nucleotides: TGTGCCAGCAGCTTTTTGGGACTGTTACAAGAGACCCAGTACTTC.

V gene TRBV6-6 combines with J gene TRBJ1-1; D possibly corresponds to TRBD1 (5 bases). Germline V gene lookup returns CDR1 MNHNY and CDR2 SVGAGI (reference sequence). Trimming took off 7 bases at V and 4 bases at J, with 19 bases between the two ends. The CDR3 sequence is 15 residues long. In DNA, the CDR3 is TGTGCCAGCACCAAAGGCCAGGGTTGGGGCACTGAAGCTTTCTTT. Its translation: CASTKGQGWGTEAFF.

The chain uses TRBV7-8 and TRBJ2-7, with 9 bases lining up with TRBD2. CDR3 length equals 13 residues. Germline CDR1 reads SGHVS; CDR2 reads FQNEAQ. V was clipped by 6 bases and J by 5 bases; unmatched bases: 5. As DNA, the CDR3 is TGTGCCAGCAGGGATAGCGGGAGCGACGAGCAGTACTTC. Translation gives CASRDSGSDEQYF.

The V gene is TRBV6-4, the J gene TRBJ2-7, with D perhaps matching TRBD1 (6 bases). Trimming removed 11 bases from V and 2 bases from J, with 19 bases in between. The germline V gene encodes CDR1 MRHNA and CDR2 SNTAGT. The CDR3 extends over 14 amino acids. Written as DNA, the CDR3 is TGTGCCCCCCCCAAAACAGGGTTCGCCTACGAGCAGTACTTC. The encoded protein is CAPPKTGFAYEQYF.